These 6 T cell receptor beta chains were sequenced from one sample in a study of shared T cell receptors in the human thymus. This table comes from immunoSEQ multiplex PCR, and its TCRdb copy is limited to in-frame clones, with some not included. Of hundreds of thousands of clones in the sample, over 75% were seen once. The data were also submitted as part of a second study, on human thymus T cells.

Source material: thymocytes. The receptors originated from a boy younger than two with a congenital heart defect.

This clone was counted a single time. This chain connects TRBV7-3 to TRBJ2-1, with 13 bases matching TRBD2. The germline CDR1 and CDR2 sequences are SGHTA and FQGTGA. The ends lost 2 bases at V and 2 bases at J; junction bases unmatched: 6. The CDR3 sequence is 18 residues long. The CDR3 DNA sequence: TGTGCCAGCAGCTTAGGACTAGCGGGAGAAGAACCCTACAATGAGCAGTTCTTC. Residues: CASSLGLAGEEPYNEQFF.

This clone was seen only once. This sequence joins TRBV30 and TRBJ2-7; 7 nucleotides match TRBD2. Germline lookup yields CDR1 GTSNPN and CDR2 SVGIG (reference sequence). The CDR3 runs 14 residues. J lost 8 bases, V lost 0 bases, and 10 bases had no gene match. In DNA, the CDR3 is TGTGCCTGGAGTGTACGTCTAGCGGAGGACCAGCAGTACTTC. This encodes CAWSVRLAEDQQYF.

This clone has just a few counts. The V call is TRBV4-3, the J call TRBJ1-2; D possibly corresponds to TRBD1 (5 bases). Germline CDR1 and CDR2: LGHNA and YSLEER. V was shortened by 0 bases and J by 5 bases, with 13 bases between the two germline ends. The CDR3 totals 15 residues. The CDR3 here is CASSQDLGHNYGYTF. CDR3 nucleotide sequence: TGCGCCAGCAGCCAAGATCTTGGACACAATTATGGCTACACCTTC.

The chain links TRBV6-1 to TRBJ1-2; 7 bases fit TRBD1. V gave up 5 bases and J gave up 8 bases; unmatched junction bases: 8. CDR3 length equals 13 residues. Germline assignment: CDR1 MNHNS and CDR2 SASEGT. CDR3 coding DNA: TGTGCCAGCAGTACCGGACAGGCCTGGGGCTACACCTTC. Protein: CASSTGQAWGYTF.

The gene calls are TRBV9 and TRBJ2-7; 9 bases line up with TRBD1. The germline V gene has CDR1 SGDLS and CDR2 YYNGEE. V was pared by 3 bases and J by 2 bases, with 12 bases of the junction left unmatched. This CDR3 has 17 amino acids. CDR3 DNA sequence: TGTGCCAGCAGCGCACACGAAGACCGGGACAGGGCCTACGAGCAGTACTTC. Its protein product is CASSAHEDRDRAYEQYF.

The chain employs TRBV5-1 and TRBJ2-7; D is undetermined. V was clipped by 4 bases and J by 5 bases, with 7 bases between them. This CDR3 is built from 11 residues. Germline CDR1 and CDR2: SGHRS and YFSETQ. CDR3: CASSPSHEQYF. Here the CDR3 DNA reads TGCGCCAGCAGCCCTTCCCACGAGCAGTACTTC.